Included here is one TCR beta chain sequence, with context. As yet, its antigen is unknown. Looked up from germline, CDR1 is GTSNPN and CDR2 is SVGIG (reference sequence). V shed 1 base and J shed 3 bases, with 10 bases lying between them. CDR3 length: 15 residues. The data were taken from a study of PD-1 blockade in classical Hodgkin lymphoma. Study-wide points: Nivolumab starters within 1 year of ASCT were excluded. Repertoires differed for reasons still undefined, possibly disease activity or prior therapy.

Assay: immunoSEQ multiplex PCR; the TCRdb copy retains only in-frame clones and omits some. This table holds 10,000 or so clones, about 68% found once. This sample's time point: cycle 4 day 1 (C4D1), after 6 weeks of nivolumab. Each and every patient relapsed after autologous stem cell transplantation, and patients got differing brentuximab vedotin exposure. Investigators isolated CD4+ T cells from thawed PBMCs through magnetic negative selection. V usage is TRBV30 and J usage is TRBJ2-6, with a weak D call TRBD1 (5 bases). Material: CD4+ T cells from blood, obtained before the fourth cycle of nivolumab. This clonotype originated in a human donor with classical Hodgkin lymphoma. CDR3 sequence: CAWSGQGGGANVLTF. Written as DNA, the CDR3 is TGTGCCTGGAGTGGGCAGGGTGGTGGGGCCAACGTCCTGACTTTC.